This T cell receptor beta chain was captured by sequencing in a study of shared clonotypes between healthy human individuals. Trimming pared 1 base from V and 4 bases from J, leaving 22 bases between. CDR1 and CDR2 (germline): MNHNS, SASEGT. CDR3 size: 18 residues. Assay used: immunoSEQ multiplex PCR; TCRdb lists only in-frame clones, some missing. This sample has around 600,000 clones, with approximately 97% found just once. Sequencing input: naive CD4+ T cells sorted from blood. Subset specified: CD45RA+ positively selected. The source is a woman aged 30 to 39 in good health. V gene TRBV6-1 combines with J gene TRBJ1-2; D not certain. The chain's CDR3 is CASSEGLVLGRDGYGYTF. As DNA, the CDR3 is TGTGCCAGCAGTGAAGGGCTGGTTTTGGGCCGAGATGGCTATGGCTACACCTTC.